The next 11 T cell receptor beta chains were all read from a single sample in a study of blood T cells in healthy people across ages (dated by TCRdb to about 2015). Library method: 5' RACE. The sample was run on an Illumina HiSeq 2500. The second PCR ran for roughly 6 to 11 cycles and used a J-beta primer mix along with a sample-barcoded 5' primer. TCRdb ran its own pipeline on the public reads, namely fastp trimming at Q25 and MiXCR clone calling, and kept in-frame beta chains. Every distinct CDR3 protein forms one entry, paired with its most common genes and DNA. The sample table holds approximately 900,000 distinct CDR3 sequences, of which under 35% were seen once. The ten largest clones represent roughly 10% of the sample. A further study also used this sample, focusing on T cells of mothers and their children.

Sequenced: blood. The receptors originated from a woman in her 40s in good health.

This clonotype was detected many times. This chain joins TRBV7-2 and TRBJ2-1, with TRBD1 as a possible D gene (5 bases). This CDR3 comprises 15 residues. Germline values: CDR1 SGHTA, CDR2 FQGNSA. V was pared by 4 bases and J by 4 bases, with 14 bases between. The CDR3 region is CASSSQQTGYNEQFF. DNA for the CDR3: TGTGCCAGCAGCTCTCAACAAACAGGTTACAATGAGCAGTTCTTC.

To note about this clonotype: In this CDR3 the conserved last residue, phenylalanine or tryptophan, is missing, so a read error is likely. The V call is TRBV5-1, the J call TRBJ2-5; a possible D gene is TRBD1 (6 bases). V was clipped by 4 bases and J by 3 bases, with 16 bases between them. The CDR3 covers 15 residues. CDR1 and CDR2 from the germline V gene are SGHRS and YFSETQ. CDR3 sequence (DNA): TGCGCCAGCAGCGGGGGCAGGACAGTGGAAGAGACCCAGTACTAC. This encodes CASSGGRTVEETQYY.

This clonotype was recorded a few times. The chain combines TRBV2 with TRBJ1-2; the D gene is possibly TRBD1 (6 bases). CDR1 is SNHLY, CDR2 FYNNEI, per germline. The CDR3 contains 12 residues. The V end lost 6 bases, the J end lost 7 bases, and 12 bases lay between the germline ends. The DNA for the CDR3 is TGTGCCAGCAGCACCTTCAGGGGTGGCTACACCTTC. This translates into CASSTFRGGYTF.

This clonotype was detected only a few times. The rearrangement joins TRBV20-1 to TRBJ1-1, with 7 bases lining up with TRBD1. Germline V CDR1 and CDR2: DFQATT, SNEGSKA (reference sequence). The trim removed 4 bases at V and 1 base at J, leaving 3 bases unmatched. The CDR3 has 13 residues. CDR3 region: CSATGQTNTEAFF. CDR3 bases: TGCAGTGCTACGGGACAGACGAACACTGAAGCTTTCTTT.

This clonotype occurred a few times. Possible read error: a much larger clone is one base away. The V call is TRBV27, the J call TRBJ2-5; D perhaps matches TRBD1 (5 bases). The CDR3 consists of 14 residues. Germline values: CDR1 MNHEY, CDR2 SMNVEV (reference sequence). Trimming cost V 5 bases and J 11 bases, with 21 bases left between them. The CDR3 coding sequence is TGTGCCAGCAGTCAGGGCAGGGTAGCAAATGAGCAGTACTTC. Translation: CASSQGRVANEQYF.

This clonotype was seen many times. The rearrangement links TRBV6-5 to TRBJ2-7, with TRBD1 matching 7 bases. The CDR3 consists of 16 residues. Trimming took 2 bases from V and 0 from J; bases not matched to a gene: 7. CDR1 is MNHEY and CDR2 is SVGAGI in the germline V gene. CDR3 nucleotide sequence: TGTGCCAGCAGTTACAAGACAGGGATACCCTCCTACGAGCAGTACTTC. It codes for CASSYKTGIPSYEQYF.

V and J are TRBV7-8 and TRBJ2-1; perhaps TRBD1 as D (6 bases). The CDR3 sequence is 15 residues long. Trimming took 3 bases from V and 4 from J, leaving 13 bases between them. Germline V gene data show CDR1 as SGHVS and CDR2 as FQNEAQ. CDR3 loop: CASSLADSLYNEQFF. The CDR3 DNA reads TGTGCCAGCAGCTTGGCGGACAGTTTGTACAATGAGCAGTTCTTC. Looking up the rest from reference TRBV7-8 and TRBJ2-1 gives the full variable domain: GAGVSQSPRYKVAKRGQDVALRCDPISGHVSLFWYQQALGQGPEFLTYFQNEAQLDKSGLPSDRFFAERPEGSVSTLKIQRTQQEDSAVYLCASSLADSLYNEQFFGPGTRLTVL.

This rearrangement joins TRBV7-3 to TRBJ2-4; 13 positions match TRBD2. The germline V gene has CDR1 SGHTA and CDR2 FQGTGA. Trimming at V came to 5 bases and at J to 0 bases, leaving 10 bases not matched to a gene. The CDR3 spans 19 residues. The CDR3 DNA reads TGTGCCAGCAGCCAAACGACTAGCGGGGGGACCTTAGCCAAAAACATTCAGTACTTC. Its translation is CASSQTTSGGTLAKNIQYF.

This clonotype was observed at least ten times. V and J are TRBV27 and TRBJ2-1; D might be TRBD1 (6 bases). The germline V and J ends were trimmed by 8 bases and 5 bases, with 13 bases remaining between them. The germline gives CDR1 MNHEY, CDR2 SMNVEV (reference sequence). The CDR3 runs to 13 residues. CDR3 sequence reads: CASLSRGDNEQFF. The CDR3 DNA reads as TGTGCCAGCTTGAGCAGGGGCGACAATGAGCAGTTCTTC.

The genes are TRBV20-1 and TRBJ2-5; unclear D gene. The length of the CDR3 is 13 residues. Trimming left V 0 bases short and J 1 base short, with 6 bases between. The germline gives CDR1 DFQATT, CDR2 SNEGSKA (reference sequence). CDR3 in DNA: TGCAGTGCTAGAGAACAGCTCCAAGAGACCCAGTACTTC. Translation gives CSAREQLQETQYF.

The chain is built from TRBV9 and TRBJ1-1; maybe TRBD1 (5 bases). This CDR3 is built from 14 residues. V was shortened by 2 bases and J by 1 base, with 9 bases between the two germline ends. Germline lookup yields CDR1 SGDLS and CDR2 YYNGEE. Here the CDR3 DNA reads TGTGCCAGCAGCGTGGGACCCGGGAACACTGAAGCTTTCTTT. Protein: CASSVGPGNTEAFF.